The clone carrying this T cell receptor (beta chain) was counted a few times. Antigen unknown. With 60 Vbeta and 13 Jbeta primers, the PCR was carried out. Per the study methods: Around 11 million shared chains were among around 80 million unique TCR beta chains counted in a later analysis. The method was immunoSEQ multiplex PCR; TCRdb's version includes in-frame clones alone and lacks a portion of them. V and J calls plus clone size are reproduced from that table; the DNA served to infer D and trimming. Here the sample spans more than 200,000 clones, approximately 70% being singletons. These data originate in a study of cytomegalovirus exposure and HLA in healthy donors. General study points: The records held CMV serostatus as the only immune exposure information. A later analysis reported that several of the most significant clusters appeared to be linked to common viral pathogens, among them Epstein-Barr virus.

The CDR3 covers 14 residues. Per the germline V gene, CDR1 is PRHDT and CDR2 is FYEKMQ (reference sequence). V trimming: 5 bases; J trimming: 3 bases; junction bases outside the gene matches: 5. The sample was PBMCs. The rearrangement uses TRBV13 and TRBJ2-5; 8 nucleotides align to TRBD2. The sequence derives from a middle-aged man in good health and CMV-seropositive. CDR3 coding DNA: TGTGCCAGCAGCGAAGTTAGCGGGAAAGAGACCCAGTACTTC. Protein product: CASSEVSGKETQYF.